This TCR beta chain comes out of a study of response to subunit inactivated influenza vaccine. Per the germline V gene, CDR1 is SGHRS and CDR2 is YFSETQ. J was trimmed by 5 bases and V by 2 bases; bases with no gene match: 7. The CDR3 runs 16 residues. Each CDR3 protein gets one entry after TCRdb re-called the RT-PCR reads with MiXCR. The sample records hundreds of thousands of distinct CDR3 sequences, 9.5% to 13% being singletons. This chain uses TRBV5-1 with TRBJ2-2; 9 bases are shared with TRBD1. The sequences come from PBMCs from blood, collected roughly 47 days after vaccination. This receptor was obtained from a man aged 50-59 years who received an inactivated influenza vaccine. CDR3 DNA: TGCGCCAGCAGCTTCACCGGGACAGGGATTACCGGGGAGCTGTTTTTT. It specifies CASSFTGTGITGELFF.